This TCR beta chain stems from a study of spatial heterogeneity in lung cancer. Overall study results and limits: In tumors, expanded intratumoral alpha and beta TCR counts tracked mutation counts.

This clonotype was seen at least ten times. Its antigen remains unidentified. Time point denoted: sample taken at primary tumor resection. A total of under 80 untreated early-stage non-small cell lung cancer patients served as donors. Whole RNA came from tumor, nontumor lung or frozen PBMC and was sequenced without being sorted. This CDR3 has 13 amino acids. The germline V and J ends were trimmed by 5 bases and 8 bases, with 14 bases remaining between them. Germline values: CDR1 SGHTA, CDR2 FQGNSA. Every individual TCR cDNA molecule carried its own unique molecular identifier, which allowed correction of PCR and sequencing errors. TCRdb analysed the 5' RACE reads with MiXCR anew, one entry per CDR3 protein. The data hold 100,000 to 110,000 distinct CDR3 sequences, with about 4.4% observed a single time.

The rearrangement links TRBV7-2 to TRBJ2-3; tentatively, D is TRBD2 (6 bases). The receptor comes from a male donor with early-stage non-small cell lung cancer. Sequenced here: lung tumor tissue, sampled at surgery. The CDR3: CASSVGEEGTQYF. DNA of the CDR3: TGTGCCAGCAGCGTAGGGGAGGAAGGTACGCAGTATTTT.